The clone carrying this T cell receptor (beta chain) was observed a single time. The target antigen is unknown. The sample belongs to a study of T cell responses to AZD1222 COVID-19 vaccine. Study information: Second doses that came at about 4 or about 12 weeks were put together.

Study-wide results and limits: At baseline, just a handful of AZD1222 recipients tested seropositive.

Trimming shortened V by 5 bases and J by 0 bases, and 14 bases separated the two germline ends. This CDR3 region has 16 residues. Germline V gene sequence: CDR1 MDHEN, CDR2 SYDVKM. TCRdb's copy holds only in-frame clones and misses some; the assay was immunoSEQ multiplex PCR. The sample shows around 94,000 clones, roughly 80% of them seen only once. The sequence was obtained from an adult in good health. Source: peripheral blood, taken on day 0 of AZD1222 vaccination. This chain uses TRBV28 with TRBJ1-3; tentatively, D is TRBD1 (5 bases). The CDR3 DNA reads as TGTGCCAGCAGTGGGGGAGGCAGACACTCTGGAAACACCATATATTTT. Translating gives CASSGGGRHSGNTIYF.